The rows below give T cell receptor beta chains drawn from one sample of a study of CXCR3-negative and CXCR3-positive naive CD8 T cells. TCRdb re-called the 5' RACE reads and shows each CDR3 protein once, DNA omitted. The repertoire table contains 150,000 or so distinct CDR3 sequences. The source material was naive CXCR3+ CD8+ T cells from blood. Receptor source: a human donor in good health. Some clones in this sample may be carry-over from other donors' samples. Each CDR3 is given with its conserved first and last residue.

j_call v_call cdr3_aa
TRBJ1-5 TRBV27 CASSLRGDRQPQHF
TRBJ1-1 TRBV28 CASRQEVGAFF
TRBJ2-7 TRBV29-1 CSVEVGTGDYEQYF
TRBJ1-5 TRBV6-6 CASTGGRNSNQPQHF
TRBJ2-1 TRBV5-1 CASSYRQGPQGGNEQFF
TRBJ2-3 TRBV28 CASSLIRQVTSTDTQYF
TRBJ2-1 TRBV5-5 CASSSTLSSYNEQFF
TRBJ1-2 TRBV7-3 CASSPGPGGDGYTF
TRBJ2-3 TRBV29-1 CSVEDLLAGVADTQYF
TRBJ2-5 TRBV29-1 CSARQGEEETQYF
TRBJ2-3 TRBV12-3/TRBV12-4 CASSLRDRVPDTQYF
TRBJ1-2 TRBV16 CASSQEGDVRRGPDGYTF
TRBJ2-6 TRBV20-1 CSASAVGGPSGANVLTF
TRBJ2-2 TRBV7-9 CASSVSGYDGELFF
TRBJ2-1 TRBV28 CASTLAGGPNEQFF
TRBJ1-1 TRBV20-1 CSARDSEAEAFF
TRBJ1-2 TRBV28 CASTPIGGYGYTF
TRBJ2-1 TRBV12-3/TRBV12-4 CASTSPGGPFNEQFF
TRBJ2-1 TRBV20-1 CSATFSGPTYNEQFF
TRBJ2-7 TRBV21-1 CASSRLPGQESYEQYF
TRBJ2-2 TRBV5-1 CASSPGLRDGELFF
TRBJ1-1 TRBV7-2 CASSLVGGGGTEAFF
TRBJ2-5 TRBV29-1 CSVDERGNSQETQYF
TRBJ2-5 TRBV7-3 CASRSSGSETQYF
TRBJ2-5 TRBV14 CASSPLGEETQYF
TRBJ2-3 TRBV27 CASSTDHTDTQYF
TRBJ1-2 TRBV15 CATSSPRTPNYGYTF
TRBJ2-3 TRBV12-3/TRBV12-4 CASSLFLAGTDTQYF
TRBJ2-7 TRBV13 CASSLGGGIHEQYF
TRBJ2-2 TRBV29-1 CSINLGRVGELFF
TRBJ2-7 TRBV4-2 CASSGTGSSYEQYF
TRBJ1-1 TRBV21-1 CASRGQGKNTEAFF
TRBJ1-5 TRBV21-1 CASSRDRVDFGNQPQHF
TRBJ2-5 TRBV6-2/TRBV6-3 CASSYSATVFGETQYF
TRBJ2-2 TRBV4-1 CASSQETTNTGELFF
TRBJ2-3 TRBV18 CASSPRQGERTDTQYF
TRBJ2-3 TRBV7-2 CASSLAGGYTDTQYF
TRBJ2-3 TRBV29-1 CIVTAGTGSRDTQYF
TRBJ2-3 TRBV7-8 CASSPKQRGAVGDTQYF
TRBJ2-7 TRBV28 CASSLRVYYEQYF
TRBJ2-1 TRBV7-2 CASSFQWLAGGPPGEQFF
TRBJ2-7 TRBV29-1 CSVEDPAGESYEQYF
TRBJ2-7 TRBV28 CASSDRLGAYEQYF
TRBJ2-2 TRBV7-2 CASSPGLAANTGELFF
TRBJ2-5 TRBV7-9 CASSSTGTGDLETQYF
TRBJ2-7 TRBV5-5 CASSPGAPSSYEQYF
TRBJ2-7 TRBV11-1 CASSFGAGGYEQYF
TRBJ2-7 TRBV29-1 CSVEGKTPQGPHYEQYF
TRBJ2-2 TRBV12-3/TRBV12-4 CASSWTGGTTGELFF
TRBJ2-2 TRBV24-1 CATSDSSGTGAGELFF
TRBJ1-1 TRBV28 CASSLAFSDTEAFF
TRBJ2-7 TRBV29-1 CSVEDGQGLDYEQYF
TRBJ1-1 TRBV5-6 CASSLSQGRTEAFF
TRBJ2-7 TRBV10-3 CAISDEPAGFSYEQYF